This is a list of T cell receptor beta chains from one sample in a study of T cell repertoires in cytomegalovirus infection. TCRdb itself ran the reads through MiXCR, one entry per CDR3 protein. The sample consists of some 700,000 distinct CDR3 sequences, 35% of them appearing once. What was sequenced was PBMCs. These receptors were collected from a human donor in good health (CMV status not recorded). Some clones in this sample may be carry-over from other donors' samples. Both conserved end residues are part of each CDR3. A D gene is named only where the DNA matches it firmly. Clone size is stated in some rows and not others, as once, few, many or a class when expanded.

J gene | V gene | D gene | clone size | CDR3 protein | CDR3 DNA
TRBJ1-1 | TRBV7-2 | - | - | CASSLREPRTCTEAFF | TGTGCCAGCAGCTTACGCGAACCCCGAACTTGTACTGAAGCTTTCTTT
TRBJ2-3 | TRBV12-3/TRBV12-4 | - | - | CASRPGPTDTQYF | TGTGCCAGCAGACCCGGGCCCACAGATACGCAGTATTTT
TRBJ1-1 | TRBV28 | - | once | CASSPGSLGPTEAFF | TGTGCCAGCAGTCCCGGCTCGTTAGGGCCCACTGAAGCTTTCTTT
TRBJ2-1 | TRBV2 | TRBD2 | few | CASRRQGSGGVNEQFF | TGTGCCAGCAGGAGACAGGGTAGCGGGGGTGTAAATGAGCAGTTCTTC
TRBJ2-3 | TRBV20-1 | TRBD1 | - | CSGRGTGVRDTQYF | TGCAGTGGAAGAGGGACAGGGGTGAGGGATACGCAGTATTTT
TRBJ2-1 | TRBV28 | - | - | CASSLEALAVYNEQFF | TGTGCCAGCAGTTTAGAAGCTCTGGCGGTGTACAATGAGCAGTTCTTC
TRBJ1-3 | TRBV3-1 | - | few | CASSQDLGPGRGNTIYF | TGTGCCAGCAGCCAAGATCTCGGCCCAGGGAGAGGAAACACCATATATTTT
TRBJ2-3 | TRBV7-9 | - | few | CASSLGLGAQTTDTQYF | TGTGCCAGCAGCTTAGGGCTTGGAGCGCAGACCACAGATACGCAGTATTTT
TRBJ2-1 | TRBV7-2 | - | many | CASSSRVSYNEQFF | TGTGCCAGCAGCTCCAGGGTCTCCTACAATGAGCAGTTCTTC
TRBJ2-2 | TRBV5-1 | - | - | CASSLDVGVRGELFF | TGCGCCAGCAGCTTGGACGTGGGAGTGCGCGGGGAGCTGTTTTTT
TRBJ1-2 | TRBV10-3 | TRBD1 | few | CAIRPQGARGYTF | TGTGCCATCAGACCCCAGGGGGCGCGTGGCTACACCTTC
TRBJ1-6 | TRBV27 | - | - | CASSLEWSGASNSPLHF | TGTGCCAGCAGTTTAGAGTGGTCGGGCGCGAGTAATTCACCCCTCCACTTT
TRBJ2-2 | TRBV4-2 | - | - | CASSQDVGELFF | TGTGCCAGCAGCCAAGATGTAGGGGAGCTGTTTTTT
TRBJ2-3 | TRBV7-2 | - | - | CVSSLNPAGNTQYF | TGTGTCAGCAGCCTAAACCCGGCGGGAAATACGCAGTATTTT
TRBJ2-7 | TRBV20-1 | - | - | CSAGTLISEQYF | TGCAGTGCAGGGACGTTAATTAGTGAGCAGTACTTC
TRBJ2-1 | TRBV11-1 | TRBD2 | few | CASSSSGRAGEQFF | TGTGCCAGCAGCTCTAGCGGGAGGGCCGGTGAGCAGTTCTTC
TRBJ2-2 | TRBV19 | - | - | CAISPGLDTGELFF | TGTGCCATTAGTCCGGGACTCGACACCGGGGAGCTGTTTTTT
TRBJ1-1 | TRBV2 | - | - | CASSTSRGSNTEAFF | TGTGCCAGCAGTACAAGCAGGGGATCAAACACTGAAGCTTTCTTT
TRBJ1-2 | TRBV2 | - | few | CASSWTVYGYTF | TGTGCCAGCAGTTGGACAGTCTATGGCTACACCTTC
TRBJ2-3 | TRBV7-2 | - | few | CASSPQRGQRGTDTQYF | TGTGCCAGCAGCCCGCAAAGGGGGCAGCGGGGCACAGATACGCAGTATTTT
TRBJ1-1 | TRBV12-3/TRBV12-4 | - | few | CASSLPPGLEAFF | TGTGCCAGCAGCCTACCCCCAGGACTTGAAGCTTTCTTT
TRBJ1-5 | TRBV28 | TRBD1 | - | CASSLLGTDLQPQHF | TGTGCCAGCAGTCTTCTTGGGACAGATCTGCAGCCCCAGCATTTT
TRBJ1-4 | TRBV7-9 | - | - | CARNLGEALVGEKLFF | TGTGCCAGAAACTTAGGAGAGGCGCTAGTTGGGGAAAAACTGTTTTTT
TRBJ2-7 | TRBV19 | TRBD2 | - | CASSIDDAGGPDEQYF | TGTGCCAGTAGTATAGATGACGCGGGGGGGCCCGACGAGCAGTACTTC
TRBJ1-6 | TRBV7-8 | - | few | CASSVSTGNSPLHF | TGTGCCAGCAGCGTATCGACTGGGAATTCACCCCTCCACTTT
TRBJ2-5 | TRBV10-3 | - | - | CAISPIGRAETQYF | TGTGCCATCAGTCCCATCGGCAGGGCCGAGACCCAGTACTTC
TRBJ1-1 | TRBV5-4 | - | - | CASSLEQSRTEAFF | TGTGCCAGCAGCTTGGAACAGTCCCGGACTGAAGCTTTCTTT
TRBJ2-5 | TRBV7-7 | - | - | CASSLDYQETQYF | TGTGCTAGCAGCTTAGACTACCAAGAGACCCAGTACTTC
TRBJ2-5 | TRBV28 | TRBD1 | few | CASSTTTGGETQYF | TGTGCCAGCAGTACCACGACAGGGGGCGAGACCCAGTACTTC
TRBJ1-4 | TRBV5-5 | - | few | CASSPGRQNEKLFF | TGTGCCAGCAGTCCGGGACGGCAGAATGAAAAACTGTTTTTT
TRBJ1-5 | TRBV12-3/TRBV12-4 | - | once | CDSSRGGNQPQNF | TGTGACAGCAGCCGTGGAGGCAATCAGCCCCAGAATTTT
TRBJ2-1 | TRBV6-1 | - | - | CASIYATTRSYSSYNEQFF | TGTGCCAGCATTTACGCAACTACGAGAAGCTACAGCTCCTACAATGAGCAGTTCTTC
TRBJ2-4 | TRBV3-1 | - | - | CASRSKNIQYF | TGTGCCAGCAGAAGCAAAAACATTCAGTACTTC
TRBJ2-7 | TRBV5-1 | TRBD1 | - | CASSSAGTGLVEQYF | TGCGCCAGCAGCTCCGCCGGGACAGGGCTTGTCGAGCAGTACTTC